A selection of T cell receptor beta chains follows, all from one sample in a study of T cell responses to AZD1222 COVID-19 vaccine. The protocol was immunoSEQ multiplex PCR, while the TCRdb copy is restricted to in-frame clones and leaves out a portion. The table shows more than 75,000 clones, with 90% occurring only once. The sequencing here drew on peripheral blood, taken 28 days after the second AZD1222 dose. The receptors originated from an adult who received the AZD1222 COVID-19 vaccine. CDR3s include the opening cysteine and the closing phenylalanine or tryptophan. A D gene is named only where the DNA matches it firmly. Expanded clones get a size class; other rows say once, few or many, or leave the size out.

>TRBJ1-2|TRBV28|once|-
TGTGCCAGCAGTTCCTTCCGAAGGGGGGAAGGCTACACCTTC
CASSSFRRGEGYTF
>TRBJ1-2|TRBV10-3|-|TRBD1
TGTGCCATCAGTGAGGGACAGGGAAGTGGCTACACCTTC
CAISEGQGSGYTF
>TRBJ2-3|TRBV19|-|-
TGTGCCAGTAGTATGGCGGGATTCACAGATACGCAGTATTTT
CASSMAGFTDTQYF
>TRBJ2-3|TRBV9|-|-
TGTGCCAGCAGCGCCCCGGGGTCGCCCACGGATACGCAGTATTTT
CASSAPGSPTDTQYF
>TRBJ1-2|TRBV24-1|-|TRBD1
TGTGCCACCAGTGGAGGGGGCGGAATGGGAGTCGTTGTTCGCTATGGCTACACCTTC
CATSGGGGMGVVVRYGYTF
>TRBJ1-2|TRBV30|-|-
TGTGCCTCCTCGGTGAGGGGTTTGAAGGATGGCTACACCTTC
CASSVRGLKDGYTF
>TRBJ2-1|TRBV6-5|-|TRBD2
TGTGCCAGCAGGCCGGGACTAGCGAACAATGAGCAGTTCTTC
CASRPGLANNEQFF
>TRBJ2-5|TRBV7-2|-|-
TGTGCCAGCAGCCGAAATCAAGCGGAGACCCAGTACTTC
CASSRNQAETQYF
>TRBJ2-7|TRBV3-1/TRBV3-2|-|-
TGTGCCAGCAGCCAAGGAAGCACCCTAAAAGGCTACGAGCAGTACTTC
CASSQGSTLKGYEQYF
>TRBJ2-1|TRBV7-9|-|TRBD2
TGTGCCATTAGCGGGGGTAACTCCTACAATGAGCAGTTCTTC
CAISGGNSYNEQFF
>TRBJ2-3|TRBV5-1|once|TRBD1
TGCGCCAGCCGACCCGGGACAGGGAGCACAGATACGCAGTATTTT
CASRPGTGSTDTQYF
>TRBJ1-4|TRBV6-1|-|-
TGTGCCAGCAGTGAACAGGCTAATGAAAAACTGTTTTTT
CASSEQANEKLFF
>TRBJ1-5|TRBV19|-|TRBD1
TGTGCCAGTACTACTGACAGGGGGAGCAATCAGCCCCAGCATTTT
CASTTDRGSNQPQHF
>TRBJ1-2|TRBV7-9|-|-
TGTGCCAGCACCCGGGTCGGGGGTGGCTACACCTTC
CASTRVGGGYTF
>TRBJ1-2|TRBV28|-|-
TGTGCCAGCAGTTTGGCCCTCCAGTTGGGGGGCTACACCTTC
CASSLALQLGGYTF
>TRBJ2-1|TRBV7-9|-|TRBD2
TGTGCCAGCTCTAGGACTAGCGGGTACGATGAGCAGTTCTTC
CASSRTSGYDEQFF
>TRBJ2-3|TRBV7-3|-|TRBD2
TGTGCCAGCAGCTTACACGGACTAGCGGGGGCTTTGACAGATACGCAGTATTTT
CASSLHGLAGALTDTQYF
>TRBJ1-5|TRBV6-6|-|-
TGTGCCAGCAAAAATAAACCAGATAGCAATCAGCCCCAGCATTTT
CASKNKPDSNQPQHF
>TRBJ1-2|TRBV5-1|-|TRBD1
TGCGCCAGCAGCGATCTCCGGGACAGGGGGCGCTTAGGGTATGGCTACACCTTC
CASSDLRDRGRLGYGYTF
>TRBJ1-2|TRBV7-9|-|-
TGTGCCAGCAGCCCCGGCGTCGGCTATGGCTACACCTTC
CASSPGVGYGYTF
>TRBJ1-4|TRBV20-1|-|-
TGCAGGCAGGGTGCGGAAAAACTGTTTTTT
CRQGAEKLFF
>TRBJ1-1|TRBV30|-|-
TGTGCCTGGAGTCCCCGCCCGGAACGGGCTTTCTTT
CAWSPRPERAFF
>TRBJ2-7|TRBV7-2|once|TRBD2
TGTGCCAGCAGCCCCAGGACTAGCGGGGTCTACGAGCAGTACTTC
CASSPRTSGVYEQYF
>TRBJ1-2|TRBV29-1|-|TRBD1
TGCAGCGTTGCGAGGGGACAGGGCTATGGCTACACCTTC
CSVARGQGYGYTF